Following are 8 T cell receptor beta chains from one sample sequenced in a study of blood T cells in healthy people across ages (dated by TCRdb to about 2015). Library method: 5' RACE. TCRdb lists the instrument as Illumina HiSeq 2500. A second roughly 6 to 11 cycle PCR used a sample-barcoded 5' primer and a J-beta primer mix. Using fastp trimming at Q25 and MiXCR clonotype assembly, TCRdb reanalyzed the public sequencing data and kept in-frame beta chains. Rows merge per CDR3 protein into single entries with the most common DNA and genes. The sample profile shows more than 750,000 distinct CDR3 sequences; 25% to 35% of them were found once. Clones ranked in the top ten supply about 9.4% of the sample. This sample was shared with a second study, whose subject was T cells of mothers and their children.

Sequencing used blood. The receptors shown here come from a woman in her thirties or forties in good health.

This clonotype was seen only once. The junction departs from the called germline gene at one end, perhaps through a read error. CDR3 sequence (DNA): TGTGCCAGCAGTGACCCTAGCGGGGGCTACAATGAGCGGTTCTTC. Residues: CASSDPSGGYNERFF. The chain couples TRBV6-4 to TRBJ2-1; 10 nucleotides agree with TRBD2. The CDR3 spans 15 residues. CDR1 is MRHNA and CDR2 is SNTAGT in the germline V gene.

The chain employs TRBV7-2 and TRBJ2-5; TRBD2 matches at 8 bases. V shed 0 bases, J shed 4 bases, and the junction held 4 bases outside the gene matches. The germline V gene has CDR1 SGHTA and CDR2 FQGNSA. The CDR3 is 15 amino acids. The CDR3: CASSLAGGGVETQYF. The CDR3 nucleotides read TGTGCCAGCAGCTTAGCCGGGGGGGGGGTAGAGACCCAGTACTTC.

This clonotype was recorded at least ten times. The chain has TRBV10-2 and TRBJ2-7, with D tentatively TRBD2 (6 bases). V gave up 3 bases and J gave up 7 bases, with 7 bases separating them. Germline V gene data show CDR1 as WSHSY and CDR2 as SAAADI. The CDR3 is 11 amino acids. The CDR3 sequence is CASSDGGEQYF. CDR3 in DNA: TGCGCCAGCAGTGATGGGGGGGAGCAGTACTTC.

This clonotype was observed a few times. This chain connects TRBV9 to TRBJ1-5; 7 nucleotides match TRBD1. V lost 0 bases to trimming and J lost 7 bases; unmatched junction nucleotides: 7. The CDR3 loop spans 15 amino acids. Looked up from germline, CDR1 is SGDLS and CDR2 is YYNGEE. The CDR3 DNA follows: TGTGCCAGCAGCGTAGGCGGCAGGGGGAACCAGCCCCAGCATTTT. Translated, it gives CASSVGGRGNQPQHF.

V gene TRBV9 combines with J gene TRBJ2-3; 12 bases are a match to TRBD2. Trimming removed 4 bases from V and 4 bases from J; junction bases left unmatched: 7. The CDR3 is made up of 16 amino acids. Germline-derived CDR1 and CDR2 are SGDLS and YYNGEE. CDR3 protein: CASSLGLAGWSDTQYF. CDR3 coding DNA: TGTGCCAGCAGCCTCGGACTAGCGGGGTGGTCAGATACGCAGTATTTT. Full variable domain (outside the CDR3, taken from reference TRBV9 and TRBJ2-3): DSGVTQTPKHLITATGQRVTLRCSPRSGDLSVYWYQQSLDQGLQFLIQYYNGEERAKGNILERFSAQQFPDLHSELNLSSLELGDSALYFCASSLGLAGWSDTQYFGPGTRLTVL.

This clonotype was seen many times. J is TRBJ2-7 and V is TRBV4-2; D is possibly TRBD2 (6 bases). V was clipped by 1 base and J by 0 bases, with 13 bases between them. The CDR3 sequence is 16 residues long. Germline V CDR1 and CDR2: LGHNA, YNFKEQ. The CDR3: CASSQGGTLFSYEQYF. CDR3 bases: TGTGCCAGCAGCCAAGGGGGGACTCTATTCTCCTACGAGCAGTACTTC.

This clonotype has ten or more counts. The chain couples TRBV24-1 to TRBJ2-3, with unresolved D. The CDR3 is made up of 11 amino acids. V lost 6 bases to trimming and J lost 2 bases, with 2 bases between them. Germline CDR1 KGHDR, CDR2 SFDVKD. The CDR3 protein is CATSTTDTQYF. The CDR3 bases are TGTGCCACCAGTACCACAGATACGCAGTATTTT.

The gene calls are TRBV5-6 and TRBJ2-3, with 9 bases that match TRBD1. This CDR3 region has 16 residues. V lost 9 bases, J lost 4 bases, and 15 bases stayed unmatched. Germline values: CDR1 SGHDT, CDR2 YYEEEE. The CDR3 DNA reads TGTGCCACCACCTCAAACCGGGACAGGGTTGCAGATACGCAGTATTTT. This codes for CATTSNRDRVADTQYF.